Listed here are 24 T cell receptor beta chains from one sample, sequenced in a study of T-cell memory formation after mild COVID-19. TCRdb reprocessed the 5' RACE reads with MiXCR, giving one entry per CDR3 protein. The sample has 300,000 to 400,000 distinct CDR3 sequences, roughly 13% seen once; the top ten hold 20% to 25%. Material for sequencing was PBMCs or a T cell subset sorted from them (not recorded which). The receptors come from a man younger than 30 who had mild COVID-19 (a few samples of this study predate the infection). Cell type and time point are not known.

This clonotype was seen only a few times. The CDR3 sequence is CASSLTLSSWETQYF. CDR3 sequence (DNA): TGTGCCAGCAGCTTAACTTTGTCTAGTTGGGAGACCCAGTACTTC. This sequence joins TRBV7-3 and TRBJ2-5; D remains ambiguous. CDR1 is SGHTA, CDR2 FQGTGA, per germline. The CDR3 runs to 15 residues. The V end was cut by 0 bases, the J end by 5 bases, with 13 bases between. Full variable domain (missing parts from reference TRBV7-3 and TRBJ2-5): GAGVSQTPSNKVTEKGKYVELRCDPISGHTALYWYRQSLGQGPEFLIYFQGTGAADDSGLPNDRFFAVRPEGSVSTLKIQRTERGDSAVYLCASSLTLSSWETQYFGPGTRLLVL.

This clonotype was observed at least ten times. The chain combines TRBV5-5 with TRBJ2-7, with TRBD1 matching 10 bases. Per the germline V gene, CDR1 is SGHKS and CDR2 is YYEKEE (reference sequence). V trimming: 3 bases; J trimming: 2 bases; junction bases outside the gene matches: 2. This CDR3 comprises 14 residues. The CDR3: CASSSGTGAYEQYF. CDR3 DNA sequence: TGTGCCAGCAGCTCTGGGACAGGGGCCTACGAGCAGTACTTC.

This chain joins TRBV14 and TRBJ2-3; the D gene is possibly TRBD1 (6 bases). The germline V gene has CDR1 SGHDN and CDR2 FVKESK. Deletions cut 4 bases from V and 1 base from J, with 12 bases between. The CDR3 contains 15 residues. CDR3 residues: CASSLGTPGTDTQYF. CDR3 bases: TGTGCCAGCAGCCTCGGGACACCGGGCACAGATACGCAGTATTTT.

This clonotype was observed a handful of times. The V gene is TRBV6-2 or TRBV6-3, the J gene TRBJ2-3; TRBD1 aligns across 7 bases. This CDR3 is 14 amino acids long. Germline CDR1 reads MNHEY; CDR2 reads SVGEGT. J lost 4 bases, V lost 7 bases, and 8 bases had no gene match. CDR3 nucleotide sequence: TGTGCCAGCAAAACGGACACAGGGGCAGATACGCAGTATTTT. It codes for CASKTDTGADTQYF.

The chain employs TRBV7-9 and TRBJ2-7, with 9 bases aligning to TRBD1. The CDR3 spans 16 residues. Germline CDR1 and CDR2: SEHNR and FQNEAQ (reference sequence). V dropped 5 bases and J dropped 1; count of bases not matched to a gene: 9. CDR3 protein: CASSVWQTGGSYEQYV. The CDR3 DNA follows: TGTGCCAGCAGCGTCTGGCAGACAGGGGGGTCCTACGAGCAGTACGTC.

The chain is built from TRBV7-3 and TRBJ2-1, with 9 bases identical to TRBD2. J lost 6 bases, V lost 3 bases, and 6 bases had no gene match. Germline V CDR1 and CDR2: SGHTA, FQGTGA. The CDR3 is made up of 15 amino acids. The CDR3 DNA sequence: TGTGCCAGCAGCTTTTTTGCGGGGGGGCCCAATGAGCAGTTCTTC. It yields the protein CASSFFAGGPNEQFF.

This clonotype was seen a few times. This sequence joins TRBV4-3 and TRBJ2-5, with 14 bases lining up with TRBD2. The CDR3 sequence is 17 residues long. The J segment lost 1 base and the V segment lost 0 bases, leaving 1 base of the junction unmatched. The germline V gene encodes CDR1 LGHNA and CDR2 YSLEER. The CDR3 loop reads CASSQDGTSGGQETQYF. CDR3 bases: TGCGCCAGCAGCCAAGATGGGACTAGCGGGGGCCAAGAGACCCAGTACTTC.

About this clonotype itself: A much larger clone differs by one base, so this may be a read error. The gene calls are TRBV7-2 and TRBJ2-3; tentatively, D is TRBD1 or TRBD2 (6 bases each). V was trimmed by 6 bases and J by 4 bases, leaving 14 bases between them. CDR3 length: 14 residues. In germline, CDR1 is SGHTA, CDR2 FQGNSA. The CDR3, as DNA: TGTGCCAGCAGTCCGGGGGCAGTGGCAGATACGCAGTATTTT. Encoded protein: CASSPGAVADTQYF.

This clonotype occurred a few times. The genes are TRBV4-1 and TRBJ2-2, with D hard to call. Between the trimmed V and J ends, which lost 4 bases and 1 base, there was a span of 7 bases. Germline CDR1 MGHRA, CDR2 YSYEKL. This CDR3 is built from 14 residues. The chain's CDR3 is CASSRVGNTGELFF. CDR3 nucleotide sequence: TGCGCCAGCAGCCGGGTGGGGAACACCGGGGAGCTGTTTTTT.

The chain links TRBV5-1 to TRBJ2-1; TRBD2 matches at 12 bases. V lost 2 bases, J lost 5 bases, and 5 bases stayed unmatched. The CDR3 spans 16 residues. Germline V CDR1 and CDR2: SGHRS, YFSETQ. This chain's CDR3 is CASSLRTSGANNEQFF. For the CDR3, the DNA is TGCGCCAGCAGCTTAAGGACTAGCGGGGCGAACAATGAGCAGTTCTTC. Full variable domain (outside the CDR3, taken from reference TRBV5-1 and TRBJ2-1): KAGVTQTPRYLIKTRGQQVTLSCSPISGHRSVSWYQQTPGQGLQFLFEYFSETQRNKGNFPGRFSGRQFSNSRSEMNVSTLELGDSALYLCASSLRTSGANNEQFFGPGTRLTVL.

This chain uses TRBV20-1 with TRBJ2-1; TRBD2 agrees at 12 bases. V shed 6 bases, J shed 5 bases, and the junction held 2 bases outside the gene matches. Germline V lookup: CDR1 DFQATT, CDR2 SNEGSKA (reference sequence). The CDR3 spans 13 residues. The CDR3 DNA sequence: TGCAGTGCAGGACTAGCGGGGAACAATGAGCAGTTCTTC. Protein: CSAGLAGNNEQFF.

This clonotype was counted a few times. The CDR3 sequence: CASSFPGPKTQYF. In DNA, the CDR3 is TGTGCCAGCAGCTTCCCGGGTCCAAAGACCCAGTACTTC. V is TRBV7-9 and J is TRBJ2-5; D gene ambiguous. V was cut by 3 bases and J by 6 bases, with 11 bases left in between. The CDR3 has 13 residues. Germline V gene sequence: CDR1 SEHNR, CDR2 FQNEAQ (reference sequence).

A few counts support this clonotype. The chain employs TRBV5-6 and TRBJ2-1; TRBD2 matches 11 bases. J lost 2 bases, V lost 3 bases, and 4 bases had no gene match. CDR1 is SGHDT, CDR2 YYEEEE, per germline. The CDR3 is made up of 16 amino acids. CDR3 region: CASSSRSGGAYNEQFF. The CDR3 bases are TGTGCCAGCAGCTCCCGTAGCGGGGGGGCCTACAATGAGCAGTTCTTC.

This clonotype occurred a few times. The CDR3 region is CASGRLTSSSYNEQFF. In DNA, the CDR3 is TGTGCCAGCGGGAGACTCACCTCTAGCTCCTACAATGAGCAGTTCTTC. This chain connects TRBV28 to TRBJ2-1; D perhaps matches TRBD2 (5 bases). Trimming pared 8 bases from V and 0 bases from J, leaving 17 bases between. CDR1 is MDHEN and CDR2 is SYDVKM in the germline V gene. This CDR3 is built from 16 residues. Full variable domain (outside the CDR3, taken from reference TRBV28 and TRBJ2-1): DVKVTQSSRYLVKRTGEKVFLECVQDMDHENMFWYRQDPGLGLRLIYFSYDVKMKEKGDIPEGYSVSREKKERFSLILESASTNQTSMYLCASGRLTSSSYNEQFFGPGTRLTVL.

This clonotype was recorded once. The chain carries TRBV12-3 or TRBV12-4 and TRBJ2-3; 7 positions match TRBD2. This CDR3 is 15 amino acids long. The trim removed 6 bases at V and 0 bases at J, leaving 6 bases unmatched. CDR3 DNA: TGTGCCAGCAGGGACGGGGGGACTAGCACAGATACGCAGTATTTT. This gives the protein CASRDGGTSTDTQYF.

V usage is TRBV6-2 or TRBV6-3 and J usage is TRBJ2-7, with unresolved D. Germline loops: CDR1 MNHEY, CDR2 SVGEGT. Between the trimmed V and J ends, which lost 0 bases and 0 bases, there was a span of 12 bases. This CDR3 contains 16 residues. The CDR3, as DNA: TGTGCCAGCAGTTACTCGATGTCGCGGAGCTCCTACGAGCAGTACTTC. Protein product: CASSYSMSRSSYEQYF.

The chain combines TRBV6-1 with TRBJ2-1; D not resolved. The V gene's germline CDR1 is MNHNS and CDR2 SASEGT. The CDR3 extends over 15 amino acids. V was cut by 6 bases and J by 3 bases, with 15 bases left in between. The CDR3 DNA sequence: TGTGCCAGCAGAGGAGAAAGGGTGCGCTACAATGAGCAGTTCTTC. The encoded protein is CASRGERVRYNEQFF.

The chain uses TRBV27 and TRBJ2-1, with 7 bases lining up with TRBD1. The CDR3 consists of 14 residues. V trimming: 3 bases; J trimming: 10 bases; junction bases outside the gene matches: 9. Germline V gene data show CDR1 as MNHEY and CDR2 as SMNVEV (reference sequence). DNA of the CDR3: TGTGCCAGCAGTTTCGACACAGGGGTTGGAGAGCAGTTCTTC. Translating gives CASSFDTGVGEQFF.

The rearrangement joins TRBV6-6 to TRBJ2-5; 10 bases line up with TRBD1. This CDR3 is 15 amino acids long. With 7 bases clipped from V and 4 bases from J, the junction kept 9 bases outside the gene matches. Germline V lookup: CDR1 MNHNY, CDR2 SVGAGI (reference sequence). The CDR3 loop is CASTQGDRGRETQYF. In nucleotides, the CDR3 is TGTGCCAGCACCCAAGGGGACAGGGGACGAGAGACCCAGTACTTC.

The chain uses TRBV18 and TRBJ2-1, with 7 bases aligning to TRBD1. The CDR3 covers 13 residues. Trimming took 7 bases from V and 7 from J; bases not matched to a gene: 7. Germline CDR1 is KGHSH and CDR2 is LQKENI. In DNA form, the CDR3 reads TGTGCCAGCTTACCGACAGGGCTGAATGAGCAGTTCTTC. Protein: CASLPTGLNEQFF.

This clonotype turned up a few times. The V call is TRBV9, the J call TRBJ2-3; no firm D call. The CDR3 has 14 amino acids. The germline V gene has CDR1 SGDLS and CDR2 YYNGEE. With 3 bases removed from V and 4 bases from J, the gap between germline ends came to 12 bases. CDR3 bases: TGTGCCAGCAGCGCTACCCGACTCTCAGATACGCAGTATTTT. It encodes CASSATRLSDTQYF.

This chain joins TRBV2 and TRBJ2-2; possible D gene TRBD2, 6 bases. CDR1 and CDR2 from the germline V gene are SNHLY and FYNNEI. Trimming removed 7 bases at V and 3 bases at J, with 15 bases between. The CDR3 extends over 15 amino acids. This CDR3 is CASIPLEGDTGELFF. The CDR3 DNA reads TGTGCCAGCATTCCCCTGGAGGGAGACACCGGGGAGCTGTTTTTT.

This clonotype showed up just a few times. The junction shows a germline mismatch at one end, possibly a read error. CDR3 coding DNA: TGTGCCACCACGCCCCAGGGGTTTGGATACACCATATATTTT. Translated, it gives CATTPQGFGYTIYF. V and J are TRBV7-2 and TRBJ1-3, with D possibly being TRBD1 (6 bases). This CDR3 has 14 residues. CDR1 and CDR2 (germline): SGHTA, FQGNSA.

In its sample, this clonotype was seen a few times. The rearrangement uses TRBV5-1 and TRBJ1-6; tentatively, D is TRBD1 (5 bases). CDR1 and CDR2 (germline): SGHRS, YFSETQ. CDR3 size: 15 residues. V lost 0 bases and J lost 8, with 12 bases in between. The CDR3 is CASSLDPGGDSPLHF. DNA of the CDR3: TGCGCCAGCAGCTTGGATCCGGGGGGTGATTCACCCCTCCACTTT.